The 15 T cell receptor beta chains in this list originate from one sample, sequenced in a study of T cells in Graves' hyperthyroidism and ophthalmopathy. The CDR3 regions of TCR beta were amplified from RNA transcripts. The HTBI primer set was used in a first-round RT-PCR of the TCR CDR3. Each CDR3 protein gets one entry after TCRdb re-called the multiplex PCR reads with MiXCR. The data contain around 600,000 distinct CDR3 sequences, 45% of them seen just once; the ten biggest clones take up approximately 7.2%. The source material was peripheral blood or thyroid tissue (not recorded which). These receptors originate from an adult man with Graves' disease, either hyperthyroidism or ophthalmopathy (not recorded which).

The chain employs TRBV5-1 and TRBJ2-1; 14 nucleotides agree with TRBD2. V dropped 4 bases and J dropped 10; count of bases not matched to a gene: 10. The CDR3 runs to 16 residues. Germline CDR1 SGHRS, CDR2 YFSETQ. The chain's CDR3 is CASSLRLAGGPEEQFF. The CDR3 DNA follows: TGCGCCAGCAGCCTCCGACTAGCGGGAGGGCCGGAAGAGCAGTTCTTC.

This clonotype was seen repeatedly, ten times or more. CDR3 coding DNA: TGTGCCATCAGTGTTGACAGGTCTAACTATGGCTACACCTTC. Encoded protein: CAISVDRSNYGYTF. The chain carries TRBV10-3 and TRBJ1-2; possibly TRBD1 for D (6 bases). The CDR3 is 14 amino acids. Germline V CDR1 and CDR2: ENHRY, SYGVKD. Trimming shortened V by 4 bases and J by 0 bases, and 9 bases separated the two germline ends.

This clonotype was seen a handful of times. The V call is TRBV7-2, the J call TRBJ2-7; maybe TRBD2 (6 bases). The CDR3 length is 18 residues. Looked up from germline, CDR1 is SGHTA and CDR2 is FQGNSA. V gave up 7 bases and J gave up 4 bases, with 29 bases separating them. For the CDR3, the DNA is TGTGCCAGCACCCAGCCTCAGACAGACCGACTAGATTGGTACGAGCAGTACTTC. This codes for CASTQPQTDRLDWYEQYF.

This chain links TRBV10-2 with TRBJ2-6; no firm D call. This CDR3 has 16 amino acids. Trimming stripped 3 bases from V and 0 bases from J, with 9 bases between. CDR1 and CDR2 (germline): WSHSY, SAAADI. The CDR3 spells CASSDTQFSGANVLTF. CDR3 nucleotide sequence: TGCGCCAGCAGTGACACACAGTTCTCTGGGGCCAACGTCCTGACTTTC.

Notes on this clonotype: A much bigger clone sits one base away, suggesting this may be a read error. The chain joins TRBV10-3 to TRBJ1-1; 10 nucleotides align to TRBD1. This CDR3 region has 16 residues. CDR1 ENHRY and CDR2 SYGVKD come from the germline V gene. CDR3 DNA sequence: TGTGTCATCACTGGCGACAGGGGGCGATTCTACACTGAAGCTTTCTTT. Translation: CVITGDRGRFYTEAFF.

The V call is TRBV5-1, the J call TRBJ2-2; weak D call: TRBD1 (5 bases). The CDR3 is 16 residues long. CDR1 is SGHRS and CDR2 is YFSETQ in the germline V gene. The germline V and J ends were trimmed by 1 base and 4 bases, with 14 bases remaining between them. The CDR3 is CASSLTRQGGTGELFF. CDR3 DNA: TGCGCCAGCAGCTTGACCCGGCAGGGTGGCACCGGGGAGCTGTTTTTT. The full variable domain, in which reference TRBV5-1 and TRBJ2-2 provide the parts outside the CDR3, is KAGVTQTPRYLIKTRGQQVTLSCSPISGHRSVSWYQQTPGQGLQFLFEYFSETQRNKGNFPGRFSGRQFSNSRSEMNVSTLELGDSALYLCASSLTRQGGTGELFFGEGSRLTVL.

Concerning this clonotype itself: The conserved phenylalanine or tryptophan normally closing the CDR3 is absent here, so this likely arose from a read error. The DNA is omitted, as the CDR3 cannot be located on it reliably, and the CDR3 follows TCRdb's listing. The rearrangement joins TRBV19 to TRBJ1-6; TRBD1, the table's D call, was not compared with the DNA. The CDR3 is 8 residues long, counting both termini. Looked up from germline, CDR1 is LNHDA and CDR2 is SQIVND (reference sequence). The CDR3 is CASTKGGT.

The table lists this clonotype with a few counts. This chain's CDR3 is CASSYSPSNTEAFF. The CDR3, as DNA: TGTGCCAGCAGTTACTCGCCGAGCAACACTGAAGCTTTCTTT. V is TRBV7-2 and J is TRBJ1-1; D not resolved. Germline CDR1 and CDR2: SGHTA and FQGNSA. The CDR3 contains 14 residues. The V end lost 6 bases, the J end lost 2 bases, and 13 bases lay between the germline ends.

The chain joins TRBV20-1 to TRBJ1-2; possibly TRBD1 for D (6 bases). In germline, CDR1 is DFQATT, CDR2 SNEGSKA (reference sequence). The CDR3 consists of 12 residues. The CDR3 loop is CSVRGSQGGYTF. CDR3 bases: TGCAGCGTCAGGGGTAGTCAGGGTGGCTACACCTTC.

This clonotype was seen only a few times. The J gene is TRBJ2-7, the V gene TRBV5-6, with 8 bases lining up with TRBD2. CDR3 length: 16 residues. V shed 3 bases, J shed 3 bases, and the junction held 11 bases outside the gene matches. Germline V CDR1 and CDR2: SGHDT, YYEEEE. The CDR3, as DNA: TGTGCCAGCAGCTCGGAGGGGCTAGCGGGTAGCTACGAGCAGTACTTC. This translates into CASSSEGLAGSYEQYF.

V is TRBV7-8 and J is TRBJ2-5, with 7 bases fitting TRBD1. J was trimmed by 6 bases and V by 4 bases; bases with no gene match: 5. The CDR3 has 13 residues. CDR1 SGHVS and CDR2 FQNEAQ come from the germline V gene. CDR3 residues: CASSSTGLKTQYF. The DNA of the CDR3 is TGTGCCAGCAGCTCGACAGGGCTAAAGACCCAGTACTTC.

This clonotype was observed a handful of times. A junction end diverges from the germline sequence, so it may reflect a read error. The chain employs TRBV5-1 and TRBJ2-5, with 13 bases aligning to TRBD2. The CDR3 is made up of 15 amino acids. Per germline, CDR1 SGHRS and CDR2 YFSETQ. CDR3 in DNA: TGTGCCAGCAGCGCGGGACTAGCGGGGTCCGAGACCCAGTACTTC. Amino acids: CASSAGLAGSETQYF.

This clonotype was counted ten times or more. CDR3 region: CATSASGEENTEAFF. The CDR3 bases are TGTGCCACCAGTGCCTCCGGGGAGGAAAACACTGAAGCTTTCTTT. The V and J genes are TRBV24-1 and TRBJ1-1; D gene uncertain. Deletions cut 5 bases from V and 2 bases from J, with 14 bases between. CDR3 length: 15 amino acids. Germline V gene sequence: CDR1 KGHDR, CDR2 SFDVKD.

The chain uses TRBV29-1 and TRBJ1-2; D gene uncertain. The CDR3 loop spans 14 amino acids. Germline lookup yields CDR1 SQVTM and CDR2 ANQGSEA. V was clipped by 6 bases and J by 8 bases, with 22 bases between them. The chain's CDR3 is CSVVSARELKGYTF. The CDR3 nucleotides read TGCAGCGTCGTGTCGGCAAGGGAATTAAAGGGCTACACCTTC.

The rearrangement joins TRBV15 to TRBJ1-5; D is unresolved. This CDR3 contains 14 residues. CDR1 is LNHNV, CDR2 YYDKDF, per germline (reference sequence). Deletions cut 7 bases from V and 6 bases from J, with 16 bases between. The CDR3 DNA reads TGTGCCACCAAACAGAGGTACCCTAGTCAGCCCCAGCATTTT. Its translation is CATKQRYPSQPQHF.